This T cell receptor (beta chain) was identified during a study of blood T cell repertoires in COVID-19. Study-level information: COVID-19 samples, acute and convalescent, were from the United States, Italy and Spain. In each case, the material was cDNA or gDNA derived from T cells, B-cell-depleted T cells, or PBMCs.

As originally analysed: Amplifying reference gene primers gave estimates of nucleated cell counts. Clones were sequenced by immunoSEQ multiplex PCR, and TCRdb holds only the in-frame ones, with some missing. V, J and clone size were drawn from that table, and D and trimming were deduced from the DNA. The data contain over 70,000 clones, over 80% of them singletons. Germline V gene sequence: CDR1 MDHEN, CDR2 SYDVKM. This CDR3 spans 14 amino acids. After removal of 3 bases from V and 2 bases from J, the junction contained 2 bases not matched to a gene. The clonotype was recovered from an elderly man with acute or convalescent COVID-19. Specimen: peripheral blood. The chain combines TRBV28 with TRBJ1-2; 8 bases agree with TRBD1. The CDR3 sequence is CASSLSGGNYGYTF. DNA of the CDR3: TGTGCCAGCAGTTTGTCAGGGGGCAACTATGGCTACACCTTC.